Presented here are 11 T cell receptor beta chains from one specimen sequenced in a study of early T cells in non-severe SARS-CoV-2 infection. TCRdb passed the 5' RACE reads through MiXCR, listing each CDR3 protein once. The table includes 70,000 to 75,000 distinct CDR3 sequences, 9.5% to 15% detected once. The sample was whole blood. These receptors were collected from an adult who was a healthcare worker with PCR-confirmed SARS-CoV-2 infection or an uninfected control (not recorded which).

The chain has TRBV28 and TRBJ2-7; TRBD2 matches at 12 bases. The CDR3 is made up of 16 amino acids. V was pared by 7 bases and J by 3 bases, with 10 bases of the junction left unmatched. Germline lookup yields CDR1 MDHEN and CDR2 SYDVKM. This chain's CDR3 is CASTPQTSGSLYEQYF. The CDR3 coding sequence is TGTGCCAGCACTCCGCAGACTAGCGGGAGCCTCTACGAGCAGTACTTC.

Ten or more counts support this clonotype. The J gene is TRBJ2-7, the V gene TRBV11-2; 9 bases align to TRBD1. The CDR3 is 14 residues long. The ends lost 1 base at V and 5 bases at J; junction bases unmatched: 3. Germline V lookup: CDR1 SGHAT, CDR2 FQNNGV. The CDR3 protein is CASSLVGTGNEQYF. The CDR3 bases are TGTGCCAGCAGCTTAGTAGGGACAGGGAACGAGCAGTACTTC.

This clonotype was found many times. The rearrangement links TRBV27 to TRBJ2-7; unclear D gene. CDR1 and CDR2 from the germline V gene are MNHEY and SMNVEV (reference sequence). V gave up 5 bases and J gave up 6 bases, with 14 bases separating them. The CDR3 has 13 residues. The CDR3 here is CASSPTSRSEQYF. The CDR3 DNA sequence: TGTGCCAGCAGTCCGACCTCGAGGTCCGAGCAGTACTTC.

This clonotype has a count of ten or more. The chain is built from TRBV5-5 and TRBJ2-1, with D possibly TRBD1 on 6 matching bases. The CDR3 runs 15 residues. Trimming shortened V by 1 base and J by 7 bases, and 15 bases separated the two germline ends. Germline loops: CDR1 SGHKS, CDR2 YYEKEE (reference sequence). The CDR3 DNA is TGTGCCAGCAGCTTGTCAGGGGCAGGGTTGAATGAGCAGTTCTTC. Translating it yields CASSLSGAGLNEQFF.

V usage is TRBV29-1 and J usage is TRBJ2-3; 7 bases match TRBD1. Germline CDR1 is SQVTM and CDR2 is ANQGSEA. V shed 6 bases, J shed 0 bases, and the junction held 6 bases outside the gene matches. CDR3 length equals 14 residues. DNA of the CDR3: TGCAGCGTCGCAGGGGGACAGAGCACAGATACGCAGTATTTT. Its translation: CSVAGGQSTDTQYF.

This clonotype was detected only a few times. The chain couples TRBV20-1 to TRBJ2-5; TRBD2 agrees at 13 bases. The ends lost 0 bases at V and 1 base at J; junction bases unmatched: 11. This CDR3 is built from 19 residues. Germline V gene data show CDR1 as DFQATT and CDR2 as SNEGSKA (reference sequence). The CDR3 DNA reads as TGCAGTGCTAGAGACGGGACTAGCGGGAAAAGTGGGCCCCAAGAGACCCAGTACTTC. Translation gives CSARDGTSGKSGPQETQYF.

This clonotype was seen many times. The chain combines TRBV18 with TRBJ1-5; D perhaps matches TRBD1 (5 bases). Germline loops: CDR1 KGHSH, CDR2 LQKENI. This CDR3 spans 13 amino acids. Trimming pared 4 bases from V and 6 bases from J, leaving 10 bases between. The CDR3 region has the DNA TGTGCCAGCTCACAGGACAATTTTCAGCCCCAGCATTTT. It encodes CASSQDNFQPQHF.

This clonotype was seen a few times. V usage is TRBV28 and J usage is TRBJ1-1; possibly TRBD1 for D (5 bases). Trimming took 6 bases from V and 4 from J, leaving 21 bases between them. CDR3 length equals 16 residues. Germline V gene sequence: CDR1 MDHEN, CDR2 SYDVKM. For the CDR3, the DNA is TGTGCCAGCAGCCGTGGGGGGGGACCCTACCCCACTGAAGCTTTCTTT. Its translation: CASSRGGGPYPTEAFF.

This clonotype has only a few counts. V and J are TRBV20-1 and TRBJ2-1; tentative D call: TRBD2 (6 bases). The germline V gene has CDR1 DFQATT and CDR2 SNEGSKA (reference sequence). The CDR3 runs to 12 residues. The V gene lost 7 bases and the J gene lost 5 bases, with 12 bases spanning the gap. The DNA of the CDR3 is TGCAGTGGGTCCCGGGAGAACAATGAGCAGTTCTTC. This codes for CSGSRENNEQFF.

The sample holds many counts of this clonotype. J is TRBJ2-3 and V is TRBV5-1; D unclear. Germline loops: CDR1 SGHRS, CDR2 YFSETQ. V dropped 4 bases and J dropped 6 bases, with 9 bases sitting between them. The CDR3 extends over 12 amino acids. The CDR3 coding sequence is TGCGCCAGCAGCCCGACGATGGATACGCAGTATTTT. This translates into CASSPTMDTQYF.

The chain carries TRBV19 and TRBJ2-3, with D possibly TRBD2 on 5 matching bases. Germline V gene sequence: CDR1 LNHDA, CDR2 SQIVND (reference sequence). Trimming cost V 3 bases and J 0 bases, with 10 bases left between them. This CDR3 is built from 15 residues. CDR3 region: CASSMRASSTDTQYF. In DNA, the CDR3 is TGTGCCAGTAGTATGAGGGCGAGTAGCACAGATACGCAGTATTTT. Filled out from reference TRBV19 and TRBJ2-3, the complete variable domain reads DGGITQSPKYLFRKEGQNVTLSCEQNLNHDAMYWYRQDPGQGLRLIYYSQIVNDFQKGDIAEGYSVSREKKESFPLTVTSAQKNPTAFYLCASSMRASSTDTQYFGPGTRLTVL.